This TCR beta chain comes out of a study of T-cell reconstitution after alpha-beta-depleted transplantation in children. Regarding the study as a whole: Once a year had passed after transplant, T-cell counts and diversity came mostly from newly produced T cells.

Trimming pared 5 bases from V and 0 bases from J, leaving 10 bases between. This CDR3 is 15 amino acids long. The germline CDR1 and CDR2 sequences are MNHEY and SMNVEV (reference sequence). This clonotype was detected ten times or more. Antigen unknown. The library targeted TCRbeta and was prepared with unique molecular identifiers. A single record per CDR3 protein comes from TCRdb applying MiXCR to the PCR reads. The sample comprises fewer than 350,000 distinct CDR3 sequences, just over 7.5% of which are singletons, and approximately 8.6% rests with the top ten. Sequences were derived from peripheral blood, sampled 360 days after TCRalphabeta/CD19-depleted stem cell transplant. V gene TRBV27 combines with J gene TRBJ2-2; the D is unclear. The sequence derives from a female patient aged 2-15 years who had a stem cell transplant for Fanconi anemia, so the T cells may come from the graft donor. The CDR3 here is CASSRGSSNTGELFF. The CDR3 bases are TGTGCCAGCAGTCGTGGGTCCTCGAACACCGGGGAGCTGTTTTTT.